Presented here are 30 T cell receptor beta chains from one specimen sequenced in a study of blood T cell repertoires in COVID-19. Profiled with immunoSEQ multiplex PCR; TCRdb holds only in-frame clones, not every one. This sample has 230,000 or so clones, with 86% found just once. The specimen sequenced was PBMCs or T cells enriched from blood (not recorded which). The receptor source for this set is a woman aged 40 to 50 with acute COVID-19.

This clone was seen a handful of times. This chain joins TRBV19 and TRBJ2-1; perhaps TRBD2 as D (5 bases). V was shortened by 5 bases and J by 11 bases, with 16 bases between the two germline ends. In germline, CDR1 is LNHDA, CDR2 SQIVND (reference sequence). The CDR3 contains 13 residues. DNA of the CDR3: TGTGCCAGTAGTGGGAGTACAATGAATAAGCAGTTCTTC. The encoded protein is CASSGSTMNKQFF.

J is TRBJ1-2 and V is TRBV10-3; D uncertain. V was clipped by 0 bases and J by 2 bases, with 4 bases between them. Germline V gene data show CDR1 as ENHRY and CDR2 as SYGVKD. This CDR3 has 13 residues. This CDR3 reads CAISESANYGYTF. CDR3 DNA sequence: TGTGCCATCAGTGAGTCGGCAAACTATGGCTACACCTTC.

The genes are TRBV7-9 and TRBJ1-2; 7 nucleotides line up with TRBD1. This CDR3 comprises 14 residues. The trim removed 3 bases at V and 8 bases at J, leaving 9 bases unmatched. CDR1 is SEHNR, CDR2 FQNEAQ, per germline (reference sequence). CDR3 residues: CASSFRQGNDGYTF. The CDR3 DNA reads as TGTGCCAGCAGCTTTCGACAGGGTAATGACGGCTACACCTTC. The entire variable domain, with the rest obtained from reference TRBV7-9 and TRBJ1-2, is as follows: DTGVSQNPRHKITKRGQNVTFRCDPISEHNRLYWYRQTLGQGPEFLTYFQNEAQLEKSRLLSDRFSAERPKGSFSTLEIQRTEQGDSAMYLCASSFRQGNDGYTFGSGTRLTVV.

On this clone itself: At the DNA level, this CDR3 is encoded by other sequences in the same sample as well. This chain links TRBV7-9 with TRBJ2-5; TRBD2 matches 7 bases. The CDR3 is 15 amino acids. V shed 3 bases and J 5 bases; nucleotides not matched to a gene: 9. CDR1 is SEHNR, CDR2 FQNEAQ, per germline (reference sequence). CDR3 residues: CASSFVGLQQETQYF. As DNA, the CDR3 is TGTGCCAGCAGCTTCGTGGGACTACAACAGGAGACCCAGTACTTC. Complete variable domain (other parts from reference TRBV7-9 and TRBJ2-5): DTGVSQNPRHKITKRGQNVTFRCDPISEHNRLYWYRQTLGQGPEFLTYFQNEAQLEKSRLLSDRFSAERPKGSFSTLEIQRTEQGDSAMYLCASSFVGLQQETQYFGPGTRLLVL.

The chain couples TRBV3-1 (or the pseudogene TRBV3-2) to TRBJ2-7; 9 positions match TRBD1. Germline CDR1 and CDR2: LGHDT and YNNKEL (reference sequence). The CDR3 has 17 residues. J lost 5 bases, V lost 1 base, and 12 bases had no gene match. CDR3 in amino acids: CASSQVLLGTGLHEQYF. In DNA form, the CDR3 reads TGTGCCAGCAGCCAAGTGCTTCTCGGGACAGGGCTCCACGAGCAGTACTTC.

V gene TRBV19 combines with J gene TRBJ1-2; tentatively, D is TRBD1 (6 bases). The CDR3 is made up of 14 amino acids. Germline V gene sequence: CDR1 LNHDA, CDR2 SQIVND (reference sequence). V was pared by 3 bases and J by 3 bases, with 11 bases between. The CDR3 loop is CASSIPQGYYGYTF. The DNA of the CDR3 is TGTGCCAGTAGTATCCCCCAGGGGTACTATGGCTACACCTTC.

The genes are TRBV2 and TRBJ1-2; D is undetermined. Trimming removed 1 base at V and 14 bases at J, with 11 bases between. This CDR3 region has 11 residues. Germline V gene lookup returns CDR1 SNHLY and CDR2 FYNNEI. As DNA, the CDR3 is TGTGCCAGCAGTGAAGACCGAGGGTCTACCTTC. Translation: CASSEDRGSTF.

This chain links TRBV4-1 with TRBJ1-6; the D gene is possibly TRBD1 (6 bases). The CDR3 runs to 18 residues. Germline CDR1 and CDR2: MGHRA and YSYEKL. Trimming took 0 bases from V and 3 from J, leaving 15 bases between them. DNA for the CDR3: TGCGCCAGCAGCCAAGAGAAGTTGGAGGACAGCTATAATTCACCCCTCCACTTT. Translation gives CASSQEKLEDSYNSPLHF.

The chain couples TRBV2 to TRBJ1-1, with D hard to call. There are 15 residues in the CDR3. Trimming took off 6 bases at V and 4 bases at J, with 18 bases between the two ends. CDR1 SNHLY and CDR2 FYNNEI come from the germline V gene. The CDR3 spells CASSAGGREGTEAFF. CDR3 bases: TGTGCCAGCAGCGCCGGTGGGAGGGAGGGCACTGAAGCTTTCTTT. The entire variable domain, with the rest obtained from reference TRBV2 and TRBJ1-1, is as follows: EPEVTQTPSHQVTQMGQEVILRCVPISNHLYFYWYRQILGQKVEFLVSFYNNEISEKSEIFDDQFSVERPDGSNFTLKIRSTKLEDSAMYFCASSAGGREGTEAFFGQGTRLTVV.

V gene TRBV3-1 (or the pseudogene TRBV3-2) combines with J gene TRBJ1-2, with TRBD1 as a possible D gene (5 bases). The CDR3 sequence is 17 residues long. The ends were cut back, 0 bases at V and 1 base at J, with 15 bases in the middle. Germline V lookup: CDR1 LGHDT, CDR2 YNNKEL (reference sequence). Written as DNA, the CDR3 is TGTGCCAGCAGCCAAGATGTCTTTACAGGACATAACTATGGCTACACCTTC. As protein: CASSQDVFTGHNYGYTF.

This clone was found a few times. This chain uses TRBV4-2 with TRBJ1-2, with 7 bases that match TRBD1. Germline CDR1 reads LGHNA; CDR2 reads YNFKEQ. The CDR3 runs 15 residues. V was pared by 2 bases and J by 5 bases, with 8 bases of the junction left unmatched. In nucleotides, the CDR3 is TGTGCCAGCAGCCAAACTACAGGGGCGCTTTATGGCTACACCTTC. Translating gives CASSQTTGALYGYTF.

The chain couples TRBV2 to TRBJ1-2; D ambiguous. This CDR3 has 12 residues. Germline V lookup: CDR1 SNHLY, CDR2 FYNNEI. V lost 2 bases, J lost 3 bases, and 4 bases lay in between. DNA for the CDR3: TGTGCCAGCAGTGAATCTGACTATGGCTACACCTTC. Translation gives CASSESDYGYTF.

In its sample, this clone was seen a few times. The V and J genes are TRBV7-2 and TRBJ1-1; 9 bases fit TRBD1. Germline V gene sequence: CDR1 SGHTA, CDR2 FQGNSA. This CDR3 has 16 amino acids. Trimming cost V 5 bases and J 7 bases; bases outside gene matches: 14. The CDR3 DNA reads TGTGCCAGCAGCCTCCGGGCCGGGACAGGGTTAGGTGAAGCTTTCTTT. Its protein product is CASSLRAGTGLGEAFF.

The chain employs TRBV27 and TRBJ2-5, with D possibly TRBD1 on 5 matching bases. Looked up from germline, CDR1 is MNHEY and CDR2 is SMNVEV (reference sequence). The V gene lost 6 bases and the J gene lost 1 base, with 18 bases spanning the gap. The CDR3 has 16 residues. CDR3 coding DNA: TGTGCCAGCAGCCTAAGGGGCTTAGGGATCCAAGAGACCCAGTACTTC. Translated, it gives CASSLRGLGIQETQYF.

This rearrangement joins TRBV5-1 to TRBJ1-1, with 8 bases fitting TRBD1. Germline-derived CDR1 and CDR2 are SGHRS and YFSETQ. The CDR3 is made up of 14 amino acids. Trimming removed 4 bases from V and 7 bases from J; junction bases left unmatched: 9. The DNA of the CDR3 is TGCGCCAGCAGCCTTACGACAGGGGATGGTGAAGCTTTCTTT. It is translated as CASSLTTGDGEAFF.

The chain links TRBV20-1 to TRBJ2-5; a possible D gene is TRBD2 (6 bases). The CDR3 contains 14 residues. V was pared by 3 bases and J by 5 bases, with 16 bases between. Germline CDR1 and CDR2: DFQATT and SNEGSKA (reference sequence). CDR3 DNA: TGCAGTGCTAGTGACGGGACTCCGAAGGAGACCCAGTACTTC. Protein sequence: CSASDGTPKETQYF.

The rearrangement links TRBV5-1 to TRBJ1-1, with TRBD1 matching 7 bases. The length of the CDR3 is 15 residues. Losses at the gene ends were 0 bases for V and 0 bases for J; bases not matched to a gene: 2. The germline V gene encodes CDR1 SGHRS and CDR2 YFSETQ. The CDR3 loop reads CASSLEQGMNTEAFF. In DNA, the CDR3 is TGCGCCAGCAGCTTGGAACAGGGGATGAACACTGAAGCTTTCTTT.

The table lists this clone with a few counts. The chain recombines TRBV5-1 with TRBJ1-4, with D perhaps TRBD1 (6 bases). The CDR3 loop spans 14 amino acids. The germline V gene encodes CDR1 SGHRS and CDR2 YFSETQ. V lost 1 base and J lost 7, with 11 bases in between. The CDR3 sequence is CASSLTGRGEKLFF. Written as DNA, the CDR3 is TGCGCCAGCAGCTTGACAGGGAGGGGTGAAAAACTGTTTTTT. Filled out from reference TRBV5-1 and TRBJ1-4, the complete variable domain reads KAGVTQTPRYLIKTRGQQVTLSCSPISGHRSVSWYQQTPGQGLQFLFEYFSETQRNKGNFPGRFSGRQFSNSRSEMNVSTLELGDSALYLCASSLTGRGEKLFFGSGTQLSVL.

This clone has only one observation. The germline gene is not matched at one end of the junction; a read error may be the cause. The chain joins TRBV7-6 to TRBJ2-2, with D tentatively TRBD2 (5 bases). This CDR3 has 12 amino acids. Germline-derived CDR1 and CDR2 are SGHVS and FNYEAQ. CDR3 region: CASSLSTGKLFF. In DNA form, the CDR3 reads TGTGCCAGCAGCTTATCAACCGGGAAGCTGTTTTTT.

J is TRBJ2-3 and V is TRBV7-3; 9 nucleotides agree with TRBD1. In germline, CDR1 is SGHTA, CDR2 FQGTGA. The trim removed 4 bases at V and 4 bases at J, leaving 6 bases unmatched. The CDR3 is 15 residues long. The CDR3 reads CASSYGQGLADTQYF. CDR3 DNA sequence: TGTGCCAGCAGCTACGGACAGGGGTTGGCAGATACGCAGTATTTT.

This clone was picked up one time. This sequence joins TRBV3-1 (or the pseudogene TRBV3-2) and TRBJ1-2; D gene ambiguous. Per germline, CDR1 LGHDT and CDR2 YNNKEL (reference sequence). The CDR3 has 13 amino acids. Deletions cut 1 base from V and 8 bases from J, with 11 bases between. The CDR3 protein is CASSQATGDGYTF. The CDR3 DNA follows: TGTGCCAGCAGCCAAGCCACCGGAGACGGCTACACCTTC.

Comments on this clone: Compared with germline, one end of the junction differs, possibly owing to a read error. The V gene is TRBV3-1 (or the pseudogene TRBV3-2), the J gene TRBJ1-2; TRBD1 matches at 7 bases. This CDR3 spans 11 amino acids. From germline, CDR1 is LGHDT and CDR2 YNNKEL (reference sequence). The CDR3 sequence is CASSHTSGQSF. CDR3 sequence (DNA): TGTGCCAGCAGCCACACCTCGGGACAGAGCTTC.

The rearrangement uses TRBV6-5 and TRBJ1-1, with D tentatively TRBD1 (5 bases). The length of the CDR3 is 14 residues. The germline gives CDR1 MNHEY, CDR2 SVGAGI. The V and J ends lost 6 bases and 3 bases respectively, with 14 bases between them. The CDR3 nucleotides are TGTGCCAGCAGGCCTGGACATCCCTACACTGAAGCTTTCTTT. Amino acids: CASRPGHPYTEAFF.

On this clone: Other DNA sequences of this sample code for an identical CDR3. The rearrangement links TRBV4-1 to TRBJ1-1; D remains ambiguous. V was trimmed by 0 bases and J by 2 bases, leaving 4 bases between them. CDR3 size: 13 residues. Germline loops: CDR1 MGHRA, CDR2 YSYEKL. The CDR3 sequence is CASSQDINTEAFF. CDR3 nucleotide sequence: TGCGCCAGCAGCCAAGATATCAACACTGAAGCTTTCTTT.

V usage is TRBV9 and J usage is TRBJ2-4; D is perhaps TRBD2 (5 bases). The CDR3 spans 14 residues. V was shortened by 0 bases and J by 3 bases, with 7 bases between the two germline ends. Germline values: CDR1 SGDLS, CDR2 YYNGEE. In nucleotides, the CDR3 is TGTGCCAGCAGCGTAGGAGGGAGCAAAAACATTCAGTACTTC. This codes for CASSVGGSKNIQYF.

This clone was detected a few times. The chain employs TRBV9 and TRBJ1-5; TRBD1 aligns across 11 bases. The CDR3 has 16 residues. V shed 1 base and J 5 bases; nucleotides not matched to a gene: 5. Germline loops: CDR1 SGDLS, CDR2 YYNGEE. The CDR3 reads CASSVTPGQGDQPQHF. The CDR3 DNA follows: TGTGCCAGCAGCGTAACCCCGGGACAGGGGGATCAGCCCCAGCATTTT.

The chain joins TRBV27 to TRBJ2-3, with D unresolved. This CDR3 is built from 14 residues. The V and J ends lost 2 bases and 4 bases respectively, with 10 bases between them. Per the germline V gene, CDR1 is MNHEY and CDR2 is SMNVEV (reference sequence). CDR3: CASSLGPTADTQYF. The CDR3 bases are TGTGCCAGCAGTTTAGGGCCTACCGCAGATACGCAGTATTTT.

The chain carries TRBV28 and TRBJ1-3; D remains ambiguous. Trimming shortened V by 7 bases and J by 0 bases, and 16 bases separated the two germline ends. Per germline, CDR1 MDHEN and CDR2 SYDVKM. This CDR3 comprises 16 residues. CDR3 sequence reads: CASTPAGSRSGNTIYF. Here the CDR3 DNA reads TGTGCCAGCACCCCGGCGGGGAGCCGCTCTGGAAACACCATATATTTT.

The V and J genes are TRBV7-9 and TRBJ1-2; a possible D gene is TRBD1 (5 bases). The germline V gene encodes CDR1 SEHNR and CDR2 FQNEAQ (reference sequence). The CDR3 runs 13 residues. Trimming took 3 bases from V and 3 from J, leaving 8 bases between them. In DNA, the CDR3 is TGTGCCAGCAGCTTGGGGCGCGACTATGGCTACACCTTC. Its protein product is CASSLGRDYGYTF.

The chain couples TRBV7-9 to TRBJ1-3, with 7 bases that match TRBD1. The CDR3 is 15 residues long. CDR1 is SEHNR and CDR2 is FQNEAQ in the germline V gene (reference sequence). V lost 2 bases to trimming and J lost 3 bases; unmatched junction nucleotides: 4. The CDR3, as DNA: TGTGCCAGCAGCTTATCAGGGGGAAGTGGAAACACCATATATTTT. This gives the protein CASSLSGGSGNTIYF. Combining the CDR3 with reference TRBV7-9 and TRBJ1-3 gives the whole variable domain DTGVSQNPRHKITKRGQNVTFRCDPISEHNRLYWYRQTLGQGPEFLTYFQNEAQLEKSRLLSDRFSAERPKGSFSTLEIQRTEQGDSAMYLCASSLSGGSGNTIYFGEGSWLTVV.